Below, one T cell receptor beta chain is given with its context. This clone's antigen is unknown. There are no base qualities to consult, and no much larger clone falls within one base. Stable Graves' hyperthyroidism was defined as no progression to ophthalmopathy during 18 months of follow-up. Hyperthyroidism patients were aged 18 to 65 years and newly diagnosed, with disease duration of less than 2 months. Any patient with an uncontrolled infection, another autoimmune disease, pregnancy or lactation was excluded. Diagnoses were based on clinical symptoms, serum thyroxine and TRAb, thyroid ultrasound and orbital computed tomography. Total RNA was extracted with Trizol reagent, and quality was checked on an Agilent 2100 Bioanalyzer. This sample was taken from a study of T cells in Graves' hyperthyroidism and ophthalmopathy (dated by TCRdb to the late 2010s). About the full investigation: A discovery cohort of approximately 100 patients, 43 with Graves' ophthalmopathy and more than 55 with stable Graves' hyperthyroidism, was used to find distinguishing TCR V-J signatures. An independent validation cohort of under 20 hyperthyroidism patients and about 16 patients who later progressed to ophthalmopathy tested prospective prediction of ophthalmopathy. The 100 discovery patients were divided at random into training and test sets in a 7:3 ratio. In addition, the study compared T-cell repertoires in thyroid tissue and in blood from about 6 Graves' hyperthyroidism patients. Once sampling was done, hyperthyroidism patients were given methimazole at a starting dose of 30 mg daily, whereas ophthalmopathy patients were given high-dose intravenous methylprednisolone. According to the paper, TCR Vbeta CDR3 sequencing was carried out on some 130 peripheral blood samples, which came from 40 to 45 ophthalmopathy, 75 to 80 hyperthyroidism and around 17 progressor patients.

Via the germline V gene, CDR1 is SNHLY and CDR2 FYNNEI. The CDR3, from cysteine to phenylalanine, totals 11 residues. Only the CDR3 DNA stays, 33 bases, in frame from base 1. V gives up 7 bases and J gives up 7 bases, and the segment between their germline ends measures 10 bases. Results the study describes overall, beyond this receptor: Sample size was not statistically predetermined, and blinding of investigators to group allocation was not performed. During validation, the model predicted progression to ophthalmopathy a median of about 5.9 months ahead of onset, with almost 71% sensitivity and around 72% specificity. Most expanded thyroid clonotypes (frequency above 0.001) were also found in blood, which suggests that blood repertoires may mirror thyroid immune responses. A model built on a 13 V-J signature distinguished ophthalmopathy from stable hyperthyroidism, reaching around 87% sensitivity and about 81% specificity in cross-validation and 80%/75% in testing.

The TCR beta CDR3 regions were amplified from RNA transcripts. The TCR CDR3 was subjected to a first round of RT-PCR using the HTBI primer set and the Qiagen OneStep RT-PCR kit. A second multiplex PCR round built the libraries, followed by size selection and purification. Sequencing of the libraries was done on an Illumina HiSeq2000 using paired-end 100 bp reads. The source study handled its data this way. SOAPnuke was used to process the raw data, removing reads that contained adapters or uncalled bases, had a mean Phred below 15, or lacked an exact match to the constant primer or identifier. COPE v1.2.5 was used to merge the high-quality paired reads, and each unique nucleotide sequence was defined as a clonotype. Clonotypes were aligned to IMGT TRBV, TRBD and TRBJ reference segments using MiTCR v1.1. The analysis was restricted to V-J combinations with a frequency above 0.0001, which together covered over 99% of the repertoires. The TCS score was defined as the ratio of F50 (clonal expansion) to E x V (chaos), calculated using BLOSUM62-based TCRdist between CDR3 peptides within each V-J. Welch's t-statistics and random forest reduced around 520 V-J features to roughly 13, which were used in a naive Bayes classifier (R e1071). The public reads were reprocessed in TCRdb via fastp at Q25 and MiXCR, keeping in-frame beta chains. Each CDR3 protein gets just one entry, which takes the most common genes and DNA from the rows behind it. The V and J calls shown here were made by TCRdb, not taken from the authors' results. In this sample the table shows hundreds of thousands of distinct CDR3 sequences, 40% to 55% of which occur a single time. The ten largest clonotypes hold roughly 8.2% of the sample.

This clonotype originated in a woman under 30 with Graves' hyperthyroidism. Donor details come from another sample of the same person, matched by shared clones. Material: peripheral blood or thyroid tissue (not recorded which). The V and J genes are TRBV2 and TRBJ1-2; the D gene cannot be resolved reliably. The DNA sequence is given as TGTGCCAGCACCGGGGAGTTTGGCTACACCTTC. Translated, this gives CASTGEFGYTF.